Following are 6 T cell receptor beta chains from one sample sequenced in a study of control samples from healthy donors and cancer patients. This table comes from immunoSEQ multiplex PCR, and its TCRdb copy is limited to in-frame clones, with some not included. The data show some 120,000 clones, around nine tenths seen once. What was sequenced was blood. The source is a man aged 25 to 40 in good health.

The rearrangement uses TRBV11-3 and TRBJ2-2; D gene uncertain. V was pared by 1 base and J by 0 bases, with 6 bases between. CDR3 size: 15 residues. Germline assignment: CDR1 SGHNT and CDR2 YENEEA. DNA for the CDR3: TGTGCCAGCAGCTTAGTGGCCACGAACACCGGGGAGCTGTTTTTT. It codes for CASSLVATNTGELFF. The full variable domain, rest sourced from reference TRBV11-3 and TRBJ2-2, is EAGVVQSPRYKIIEKKQPVAFWCNPISGHNTLYWYLQNLGQGPELLIRYENEEAVDDSQLPKDRFSAERLKGVDSTLKIQPAELGDSAVYLCASSLVATNTGELFFGEGSRLTVL.

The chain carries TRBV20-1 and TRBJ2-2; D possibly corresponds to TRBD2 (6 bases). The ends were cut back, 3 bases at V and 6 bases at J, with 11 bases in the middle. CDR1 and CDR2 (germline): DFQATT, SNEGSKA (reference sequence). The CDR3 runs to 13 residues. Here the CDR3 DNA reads TGCAGTGCTAGTTCCGGGGGAGCCGGGGAGCTGTTTTTT. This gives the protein CSASSGGAGELFF.

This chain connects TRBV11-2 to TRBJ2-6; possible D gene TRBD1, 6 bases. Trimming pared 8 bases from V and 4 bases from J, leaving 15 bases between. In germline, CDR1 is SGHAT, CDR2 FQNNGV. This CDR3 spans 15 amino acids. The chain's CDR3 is CASGRTGTGANVLTF. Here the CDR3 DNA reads TGTGCCAGCGGAAGAACAGGGACCGGGGCCAACGTCCTGACTTTC.

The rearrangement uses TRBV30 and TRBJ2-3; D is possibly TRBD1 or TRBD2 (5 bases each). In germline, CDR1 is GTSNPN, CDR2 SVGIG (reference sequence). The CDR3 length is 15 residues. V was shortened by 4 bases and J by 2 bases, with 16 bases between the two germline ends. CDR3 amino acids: CAWTHGRGPTDTQYF. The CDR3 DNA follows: TGTGCCTGGACCCACGGCCGGGGCCCCACAGATACGCAGTATTTT.

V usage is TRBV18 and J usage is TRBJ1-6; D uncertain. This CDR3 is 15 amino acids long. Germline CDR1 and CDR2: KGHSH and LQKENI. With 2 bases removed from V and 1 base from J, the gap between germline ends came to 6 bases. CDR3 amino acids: CASSPGESYNSPLHF. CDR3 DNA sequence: TGTGCCAGCTCACCAGGGGAGTCCTATAATTCACCCCTCCACTTT.

The DNA of the CDR3 is TGTGCCAGTAGTGGGGCAGGGGATGTTCGTGGCTACACCTTC. Translated, it gives CASSGAGDVRGYTF. The J gene is TRBJ1-2, the V gene TRBV19, with a tentative D call TRBD1 (6 bases). Germline assignment: CDR1 LNHDA and CDR2 SQIVND (reference sequence). V was shortened by 5 bases and J by 7 bases, with 17 bases between the two germline ends. This CDR3 comprises 14 residues.